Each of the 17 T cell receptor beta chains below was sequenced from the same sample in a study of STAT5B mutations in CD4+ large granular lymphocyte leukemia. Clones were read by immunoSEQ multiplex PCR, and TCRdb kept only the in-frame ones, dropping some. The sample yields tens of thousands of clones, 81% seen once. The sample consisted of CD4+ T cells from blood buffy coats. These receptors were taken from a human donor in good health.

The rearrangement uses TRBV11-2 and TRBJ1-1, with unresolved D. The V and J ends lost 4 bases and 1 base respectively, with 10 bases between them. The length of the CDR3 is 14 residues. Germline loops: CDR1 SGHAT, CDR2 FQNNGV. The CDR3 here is CASSSGRKNTEAFF. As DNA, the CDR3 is TGTGCCAGCAGCTCCGGACGGAAGAACACTGAAGCTTTCTTT.

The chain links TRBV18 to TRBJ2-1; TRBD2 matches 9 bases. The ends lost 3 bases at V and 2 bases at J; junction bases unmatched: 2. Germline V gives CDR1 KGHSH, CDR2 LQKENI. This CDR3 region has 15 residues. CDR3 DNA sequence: TGTGCCAGCTCACCGGCTAGCGGGACCTACAATGAGCAGTTCTTC. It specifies CASSPASGTYNEQFF.

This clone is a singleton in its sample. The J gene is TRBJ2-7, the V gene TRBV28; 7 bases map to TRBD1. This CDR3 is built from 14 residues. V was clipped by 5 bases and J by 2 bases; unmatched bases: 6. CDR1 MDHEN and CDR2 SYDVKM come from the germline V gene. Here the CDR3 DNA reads TGTGCCAGCAGTGTGCGGACAGGAACCTACGAGCAGTACTTC. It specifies CASSVRTGTYEQYF.

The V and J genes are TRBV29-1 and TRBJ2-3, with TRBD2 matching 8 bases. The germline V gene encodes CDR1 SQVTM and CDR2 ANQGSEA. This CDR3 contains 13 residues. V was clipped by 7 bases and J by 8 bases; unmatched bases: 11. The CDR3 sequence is CSATKRERGTQYF. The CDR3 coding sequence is TGCAGCGCCACGAAGCGGGAGAGGGGTACGCAGTATTTT.

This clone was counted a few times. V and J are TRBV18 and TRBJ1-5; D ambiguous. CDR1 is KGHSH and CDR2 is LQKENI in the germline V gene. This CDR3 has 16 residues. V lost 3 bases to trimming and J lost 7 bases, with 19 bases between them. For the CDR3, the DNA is TGTGCCAGCTCACCTCTAGGTGACGGGGTTGGACAGCCCCAGCATTTT. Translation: CASSPLGDGVGQPQHF.

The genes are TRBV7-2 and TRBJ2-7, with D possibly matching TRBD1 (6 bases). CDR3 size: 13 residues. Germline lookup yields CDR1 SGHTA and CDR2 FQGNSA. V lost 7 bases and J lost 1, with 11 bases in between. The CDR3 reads CASTTQGSYEQYF. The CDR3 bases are TGTGCCAGCACCACACAGGGTTCCTACGAGCAGTACTTC.

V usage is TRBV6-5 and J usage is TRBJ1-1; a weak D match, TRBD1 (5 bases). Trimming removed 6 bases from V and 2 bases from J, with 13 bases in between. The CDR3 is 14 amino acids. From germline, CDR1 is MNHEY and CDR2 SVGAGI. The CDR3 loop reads CASSSNTGNTEAFF. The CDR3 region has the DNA TGTGCCAGCAGCTCTAATACAGGTAACACTGAAGCTTTCTTT.

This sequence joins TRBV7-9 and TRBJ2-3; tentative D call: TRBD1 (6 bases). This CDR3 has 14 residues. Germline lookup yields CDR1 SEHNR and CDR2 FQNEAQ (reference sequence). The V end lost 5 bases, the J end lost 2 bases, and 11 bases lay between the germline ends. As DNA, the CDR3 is TGTGCCAGCAGCGATAGGGGGTTCACAGATACGCAGTATTTT. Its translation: CASSDRGFTDTQYF.

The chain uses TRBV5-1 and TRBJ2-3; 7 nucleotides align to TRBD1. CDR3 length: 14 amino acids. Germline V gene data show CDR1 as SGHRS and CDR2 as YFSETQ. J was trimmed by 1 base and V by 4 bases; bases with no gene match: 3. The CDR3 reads CASSEGARTDTQYF. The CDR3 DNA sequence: TGCGCCAGCAGCGAGGGGGCCCGCACAGATACGCAGTATTTT. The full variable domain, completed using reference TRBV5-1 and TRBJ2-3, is KAGVTQTPRYLIKTRGQQVTLSCSPISGHRSVSWYQQTPGQGLQFLFEYFSETQRNKGNFPGRFSGRQFSNSRSEMNVSTLELGDSALYLCASSEGARTDTQYFGPGTRLTVL.

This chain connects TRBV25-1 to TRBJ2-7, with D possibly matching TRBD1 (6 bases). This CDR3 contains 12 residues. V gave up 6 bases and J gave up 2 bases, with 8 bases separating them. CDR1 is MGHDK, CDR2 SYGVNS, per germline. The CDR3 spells CASSGDTYEQYF. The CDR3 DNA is TGTGCCAGCAGCGGGGACACCTACGAGCAGTACTTC.

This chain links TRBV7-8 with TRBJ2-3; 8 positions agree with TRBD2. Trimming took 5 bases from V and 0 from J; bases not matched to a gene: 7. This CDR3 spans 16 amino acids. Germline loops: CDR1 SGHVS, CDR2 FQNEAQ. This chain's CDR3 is CASSPSGPTSTDTQYF. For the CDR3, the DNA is TGTGCCAGCAGCCCTAGCGGGCCTACTAGCACAGATACGCAGTATTTT. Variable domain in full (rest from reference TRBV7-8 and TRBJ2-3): GAGVSQSPRYKVAKRGQDVALRCDPISGHVSLFWYQQALGQGPEFLTYFQNEAQLDKSGLPSDRFFAERPEGSVSTLKIQRTQQEDSAVYLCASSPSGPTSTDTQYFGPGTRLTVL.

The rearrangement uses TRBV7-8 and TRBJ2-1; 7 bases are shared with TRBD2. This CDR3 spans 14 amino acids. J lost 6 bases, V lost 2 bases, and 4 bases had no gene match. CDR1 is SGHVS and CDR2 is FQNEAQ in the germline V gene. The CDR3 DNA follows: TGTGCCAGCAGCTTACTCGGCGGGAGCAATGAGCAGTTCTTC. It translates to CASSLLGGSNEQFF.

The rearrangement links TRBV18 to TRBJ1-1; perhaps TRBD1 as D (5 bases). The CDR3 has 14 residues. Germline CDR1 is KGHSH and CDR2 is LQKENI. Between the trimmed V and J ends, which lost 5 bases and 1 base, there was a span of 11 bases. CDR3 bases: TGTGCCAGCTCAGCCAGGGCACAGAACACTGAAGCTTTCTTT. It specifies CASSARAQNTEAFF.

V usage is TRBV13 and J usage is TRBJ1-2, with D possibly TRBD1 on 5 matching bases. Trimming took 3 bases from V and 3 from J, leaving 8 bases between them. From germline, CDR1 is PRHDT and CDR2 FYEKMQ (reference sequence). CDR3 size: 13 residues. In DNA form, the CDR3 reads TGTGCCAGCAGCTTCTCAGGGCACTATGGCTACACCTTC. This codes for CASSFSGHYGYTF.

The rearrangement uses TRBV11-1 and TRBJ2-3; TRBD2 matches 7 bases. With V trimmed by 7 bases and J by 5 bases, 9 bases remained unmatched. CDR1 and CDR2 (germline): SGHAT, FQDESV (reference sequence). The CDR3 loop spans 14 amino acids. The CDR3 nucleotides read TGTGCCAGCAACCTTGGGGGAGGGCTAGATACGCAGTATTTT. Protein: CASNLGGGLDTQYF.

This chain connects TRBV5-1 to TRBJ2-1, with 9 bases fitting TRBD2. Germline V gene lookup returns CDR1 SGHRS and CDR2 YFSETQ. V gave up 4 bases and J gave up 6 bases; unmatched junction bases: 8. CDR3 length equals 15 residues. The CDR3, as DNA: TGCGCCAGCAGCCCACGACTAGCGGCCCCCAATGAGCAGTTCTTC. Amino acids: CASSPRLAAPNEQFF.

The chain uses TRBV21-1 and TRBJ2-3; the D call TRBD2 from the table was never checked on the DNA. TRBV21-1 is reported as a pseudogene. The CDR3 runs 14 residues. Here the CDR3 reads CASFTAVSPDTQYF. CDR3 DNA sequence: TGTGCCAGCTTCACAGCGGTCTCCCCAGATACGCAGTATTTT.